One TCR beta chain is described in this entry. The V gene's germline CDR1 is MRHNA and CDR2 SNTAGT. V dropped 2 bases and J dropped 10 bases, with 12 bases sitting between them. This CDR3 comprises 14 residues. This sample was included in a study of blood T cell repertoires in COVID-19. Study information: Acute and convalescent COVID-19 specimens originated in the United States, Italy and Spain. The analysed material was cDNA or gDNA that came from T cells, B-cell-depleted T cells, or PBMCs.

The method was immunoSEQ multiplex PCR; TCRdb's version includes in-frame clones alone and lacks a portion of them. This sample yields around 89,000 clones, of which about nine tenths are seen a single time; roughly 9% belongs to the top ten. The receptor's source is a man aged 50 to 59 with acute or convalescent COVID-19. The V and J genes are TRBV6-4 and TRBJ1-6, with a weak D call TRBD1 (6 bases). The sample consisted of peripheral blood. The CDR3 sequence is CASSDTGSESPLHF. CDR3 coding DNA: TGTGCCAGCAGTGACACAGGGTCGGAGTCACCCCTCCACTTT.